This entry describes one T cell receptor beta chain. Its matching antigen is unknown. Specified time point: recipient sample about 28 days before transplant, after cytoreduction. Blood collection times were about day -28 and days 30, 100, 180 posttransplant. These data come from a study of T cell clonotyping in hematopoietic cell transplantation. Study details: Cytoreduction preceded collection of pretransplant recipient samples. Study findings and constraints: Few recipient clonotypes overlapped donors; over 95% were de novo at given depth. Recipient TCR diversity dropped after transplant; expanded clonotypes rose from day 30 to 180.

TCRdb keeps only in-frame clones here, not all; method: immunoSEQ multiplex PCR. The table records approximately 22,000 clones, approximately 87% of them present only once. The CDR3 is 13 amino acids. V gave up 7 bases and J gave up 5 bases, with 13 bases separating them. CDR1 is LNHDA, CDR2 SQIVND, per germline (reference sequence). The chain joins TRBV19 to TRBJ2-3, with D possibly TRBD1 on 6 matching bases. The clonotype was recovered from a man between 18 and 35 years old with biphenotypic leukemia. Some clones in this sample may be carry-over from other donors' samples. The material sequenced was peripheral blood mononuclear cells, taken before stem cell transplant. CDR3 loop: CASIGGAGDTQYF. In DNA, the CDR3 is TGTGCCAGTATAGGGGGTGCGGGAGATACGCAGTATTTT.